This T cell receptor (beta chain) was profiled in a study of blood T cell repertoires in COVID-19. Study background: The cDNA or gDNA used as material had been derived from T cells, B-cell-depleted T cells, or PBMCs.

The age range of participants was 18 to 89 years, with residence in under 25 US areas. The germline V gene has CDR1 SGHRS and CDR2 YFSETQ. There are 14 residues in the CDR3. Losses at the gene ends were 0 bases for V and 6 bases for J; bases not matched to a gene: 0. Method: immunoSEQ multiplex PCR; TCRdb's copy keeps in-frame clones and lacks some. In the table there are over 200,000 clones, 80% to 90% of which are singletons. This receptor was obtained from a man aged 35-49 years who had recovered from COVID-19. Sequenced input: PBMCs or T cells enriched from blood (not recorded which). The chain recombines TRBV5-1 with TRBJ2-1; 10 positions match TRBD1. This CDR3 reads CASSLGQGANEQFF. In nucleotides, the CDR3 is TGCGCCAGCAGCTTGGGACAGGGGGCCAATGAGCAGTTCTTC.